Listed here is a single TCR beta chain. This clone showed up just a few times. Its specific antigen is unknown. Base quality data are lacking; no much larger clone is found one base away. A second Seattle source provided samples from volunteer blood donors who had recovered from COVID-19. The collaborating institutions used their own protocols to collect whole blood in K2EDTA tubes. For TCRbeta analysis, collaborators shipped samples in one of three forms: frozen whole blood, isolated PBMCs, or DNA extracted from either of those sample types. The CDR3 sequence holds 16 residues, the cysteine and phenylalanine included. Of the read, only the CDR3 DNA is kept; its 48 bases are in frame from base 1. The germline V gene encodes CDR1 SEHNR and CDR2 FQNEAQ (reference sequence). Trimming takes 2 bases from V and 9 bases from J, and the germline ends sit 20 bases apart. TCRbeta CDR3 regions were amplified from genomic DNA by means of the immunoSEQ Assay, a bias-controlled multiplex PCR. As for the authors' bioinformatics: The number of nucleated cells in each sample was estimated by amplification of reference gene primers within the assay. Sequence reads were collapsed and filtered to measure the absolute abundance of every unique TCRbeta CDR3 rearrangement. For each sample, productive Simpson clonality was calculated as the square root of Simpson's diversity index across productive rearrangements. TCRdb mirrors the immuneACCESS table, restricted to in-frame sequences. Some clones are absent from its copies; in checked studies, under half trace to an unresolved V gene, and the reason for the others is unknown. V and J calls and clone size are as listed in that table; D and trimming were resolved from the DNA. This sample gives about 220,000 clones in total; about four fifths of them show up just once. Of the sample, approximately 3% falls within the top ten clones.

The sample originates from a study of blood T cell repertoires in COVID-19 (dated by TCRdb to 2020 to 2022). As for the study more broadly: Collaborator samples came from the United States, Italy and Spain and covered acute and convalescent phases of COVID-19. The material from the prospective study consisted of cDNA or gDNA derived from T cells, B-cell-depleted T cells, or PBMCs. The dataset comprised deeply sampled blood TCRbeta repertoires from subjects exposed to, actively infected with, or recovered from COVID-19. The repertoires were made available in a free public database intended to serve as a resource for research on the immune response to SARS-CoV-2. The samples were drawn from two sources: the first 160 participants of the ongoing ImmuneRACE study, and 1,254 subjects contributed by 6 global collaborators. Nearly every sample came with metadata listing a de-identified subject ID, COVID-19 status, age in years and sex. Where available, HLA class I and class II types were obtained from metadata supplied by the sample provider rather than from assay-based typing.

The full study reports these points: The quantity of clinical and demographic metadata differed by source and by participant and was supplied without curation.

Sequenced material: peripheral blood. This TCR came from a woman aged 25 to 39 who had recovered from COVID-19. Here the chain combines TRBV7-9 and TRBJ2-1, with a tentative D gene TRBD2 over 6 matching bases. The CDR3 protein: CASSLRTGLEAPEQFF. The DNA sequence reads TGTGCCAGCAGCTTAAGGACGGGACTGGAGGCCCCTGAGCAGTTCTTC.